The 24 T cell receptor beta chains reported below all come from one sample, sequenced in a study of cytomegalovirus exposure and HLA in healthy donors. PCR primers comprised 60 Vbeta and 13 Jbeta primers. The method was immunoSEQ multiplex PCR; TCRdb's version includes in-frame clones alone and lacks a portion of them. The profile shows roughly 150,000 clones, almost 80% of them singletons. The sequenced material came from PBMCs. The receptors here all came from a woman aged 30 to 39 in good health and CMV-seronegative.

V and J are TRBV27 and TRBJ1-5, with D unclear. Germline-derived CDR1 and CDR2 are MNHEY and SMNVEV (reference sequence). The CDR3 length is 15 residues. Trimming took 2 bases from V and 2 from J, leaving 10 bases between them. The CDR3: CASSLIGYRNQPQHF. CDR3 nucleotide sequence: TGTGCCAGCAGTTTAATCGGTTATCGCAATCAGCCCCAGCATTTT.

In regard to this clone: Sequence at one end of the junction differs from germline and may be a read error. The genes are TRBV6-6 and TRBJ1-2, with a weak D call TRBD1 (5 bases). The CDR3 sequence is 14 residues long. Germline CDR1 reads MNHNY; CDR2 reads SVGAGI (reference sequence). The CDR3 DNA sequence: TGTGCCAGCAGTTACGGTAGACAGAACTTTGGCTACACCTTC. Translation: CASSYGRQNFGYTF.

The chain recombines TRBV19 with TRBJ1-5; the match to TRBD1 covers 10 bases. CDR1 is LNHDA, CDR2 SQIVND, per germline (reference sequence). J lost 4 bases, V lost 7 bases, and 7 bases had no gene match. This CDR3 contains 15 residues. Here the CDR3 reads CASTLLGQGNQPQHF. CDR3 DNA sequence: TGTGCCAGTACCCTCCTGGGACAGGGGAATCAGCCCCAGCATTTT.

This sequence joins TRBV6-5 and TRBJ1-2; 8 bases fit TRBD1. The CDR3 sequence is 13 residues long. Germline-derived CDR1 and CDR2 are MNHEY and SVGAGI. V lost 2 bases and J lost 5; bases outside the gene matches: 1. The CDR3, as DNA: TGTGCCAGCAGTTACACAGGGGGGTATGGCTACACCTTC. It yields the protein CASSYTGGYGYTF.

V usage is TRBV14 and J usage is TRBJ1-3, with a tentative D call TRBD1 (5 bases). CDR3 length equals 15 residues. Germline V CDR1 and CDR2: SGHDN, FVKESK. Trimming stripped 3 bases from V and 4 bases from J, with 13 bases between. The CDR3 protein is CASSQARVAGNTIYF. The CDR3 DNA sequence: TGTGCCAGCAGCCAGGCCAGGGTTGCAGGAAACACCATATATTTT.

The table lists this clone with a count of one. V is TRBV14 and J is TRBJ1-1, with 8 positions matching TRBD1. The germline gives CDR1 SGHDN, CDR2 FVKESK. The CDR3 has 19 amino acids. V was clipped by 1 base and J by 1 base; unmatched bases: 14. The chain's CDR3 is CASSQGGAWNTGGNTEAFF. Here the CDR3 DNA reads TGTGCCAGCAGCCAAGGGGGAGCGTGGAACACAGGGGGGAACACTGAAGCTTTCTTT.

Written as DNA, the CDR3 is TGTGCCAGCAGCTCCACAGGGGGGAGCGATACGCAGTATTTT. Encoded protein: CASSSTGGSDTQYF. This chain uses TRBV7-6 with TRBJ2-3; 8 nucleotides align to TRBD1. Germline loops: CDR1 SGHVS, CDR2 FNYEAQ. Unmatched junction bases numbered 6, after V lost 4 bases and J lost 6 bases. This CDR3 contains 14 residues.

This sequence joins TRBV5-8 and TRBJ1-4; possible D gene TRBD1, 5 bases. The CDR3 is 16 amino acids. CDR1 SGHTS and CDR2 YDEGEE come from the germline V gene. V dropped 2 bases and J dropped 0 bases, with 11 bases sitting between them. The CDR3 DNA is TGTGCCAGCAGCTTCGTCGACAGTACAACTAATGAAAAACTGTTTTTT. Its translation: CASSFVDSTTNEKLFF.

The chain employs TRBV2 and TRBJ2-2; D unclear. The CDR3 loop spans 13 amino acids. V was trimmed by 4 bases and J by 7 bases, leaving 10 bases between them. Germline lookup yields CDR1 SNHLY and CDR2 FYNNEI. The DNA for the CDR3 is TGTGCCAGCAGTGCGTCCAGGCTCGGGGAGCTGTTTTTT. Protein sequence: CASSASRLGELFF. The complete variable domain, with remaining parts taken from reference TRBV2 and TRBJ2-2, reads EPEVTQTPSHQVTQMGQEVILRCVPISNHLYFYWYRQILGQKVEFLVSFYNNEISEKSEIFDDQFSVERPDGSNFTLKIRSTKLEDSAMYFCASSASRLGELFFGEGSRLTVL.

This clone came up once. The rearrangement links TRBV5-4 to TRBJ2-5; D might be TRBD2 (6 bases). Germline-derived CDR1 and CDR2 are SGHNT and YYREEE (reference sequence). Trimming took off 1 base at V and 4 bases at J, with 14 bases between the two ends. CDR3 length: 15 amino acids. The CDR3 bases are TGTGCCAGCAGCTTGAGGACTACAGTGGGAGAGACCCAGTACTTC. Amino acid sequence: CASSLRTTVGETQYF.

The J gene is TRBJ2-5, the V gene TRBV15, with D perhaps TRBD2 (6 bases). CDR1 LNHNV and CDR2 YYDKDF come from the germline V gene (reference sequence). Deletions cut 5 bases from V and 5 bases from J, with 9 bases between. The CDR3 length is 12 residues. The CDR3, as DNA: TGTGCCACCAGCGGTGGGGGGGAGACCCAGTACTTC. Amino acids: CATSGGGETQYF.

V is TRBV2 and J is TRBJ1-5; D remains ambiguous. Germline assignment: CDR1 SNHLY and CDR2 FYNNEI. Trimming pared 11 bases from V and 6 bases from J, leaving 17 bases between. CDR3 length: 13 amino acids. CDR3 bases: TGTGCCTCCACCACCCGGGTGGGTCAGCCCCAGCATTTT. As protein: CASTTRVGQPQHF.

CDR3 DNA sequence: TGTGCCAGCAGTTACAGTCCCGGGACAGCCTACGAGCAGTACTTC. Its protein is CASSYSPGTAYEQYF. V is TRBV6-5 and J is TRBJ2-7, with TRBD1 matching 7 bases. Losses at the gene ends were 2 bases for V and 2 bases for J; bases not matched to a gene: 6. CDR1 and CDR2 from the germline V gene are MNHEY and SVGAGI. This CDR3 spans 15 amino acids.

The chain links TRBV5-1 to TRBJ2-3, with TRBD1 as a possible D gene (7 bases). The V gene's germline CDR1 is SGHRS and CDR2 YFSETQ. The CDR3 contains 13 residues. V lost 2 bases to trimming and J lost 6 bases, with 10 bases between them. Here the CDR3 reads CASSFRGEDTQYF. Here the CDR3 DNA reads TGCGCCAGCAGCTTCAGGGGGGAGGATACGCAGTATTTT. Full variable domain (remainder filled in from reference TRBV5-1 and TRBJ2-3): KAGVTQTPRYLIKTRGQQVTLSCSPISGHRSVSWYQQTPGQGLQFLFEYFSETQRNKGNFPGRFSGRQFSNSRSEMNVSTLELGDSALYLCASSFRGEDTQYFGPGTRLTVL.

The gene calls are TRBV6-1 and TRBJ2-7, with TRBD2 as a possible D gene (6 bases). The germline V and J ends were trimmed by 1 base and 0 bases, with 16 bases remaining between them. Germline V gene sequence: CDR1 MNHNS, CDR2 SASEGT. The CDR3 extends over 17 amino acids. The CDR3 DNA reads as TGTGCCAGCAGTGAAGGGGTGGGTGGGACTCACTCCTACGAGCAGTACTTC. Its protein is CASSEGVGGTHSYEQYF.

The V call is TRBV4-3, the J call TRBJ1-1; TRBD1 is a possible D gene (6 bases). The CDR3 length is 14 residues. Germline V gives CDR1 LGHNA, CDR2 YSLEER. V dropped 4 bases and J dropped 2 bases, with 11 bases sitting between them. The CDR3 reads CASSRDILNTEAFF. The CDR3 coding sequence is TGCGCCAGCAGCCGGGACATCCTAAACACTGAAGCTTTCTTT.

The chain links TRBV18 to TRBJ1-2; the D gene is possibly TRBD1 (6 bases). Germline-derived CDR1 and CDR2 are KGHSH and LQKENI. The CDR3 is 14 amino acids. Trimming shortened V by 2 bases and J by 9 bases, and 16 bases separated the two germline ends. CDR3 in amino acids: CASSPATGPQSYTF. CDR3 bases: TGTGCCAGCTCACCAGCGACAGGACCACAGAGCTACACCTTC.

This clone was picked up one time. The chain is built from TRBV14 and TRBJ1-1, with D possibly TRBD1 on 5 matching bases. Per germline, CDR1 SGHDN and CDR2 FVKESK. Trimming took 1 base from V and 1 from J, leaving 7 bases between them. CDR3 length: 14 amino acids. CDR3 protein: CASSQARGNTEAFF. The CDR3 DNA reads as TGTGCCAGCAGCCAAGCAAGGGGGAACACTGAAGCTTTCTTT.

J is TRBJ2-2 and V is TRBV10-3; D possibly corresponds to TRBD2 (6 bases). CDR3 length: 17 amino acids. Germline CDR1 is ENHRY and CDR2 is SYGVKD. Trimming cost V 5 bases and J 0 bases, with 16 bases left between them. For the CDR3, the DNA is TGTGCCATCAGTATTGGGGGGACCGCTACGAACACCGGGGAGCTGTTTTTT. Translating it yields CAISIGGTATNTGELFF.

This clone showed up just once. The gene calls are TRBV9 and TRBJ1-4; no firm D call. The V end was cut by 1 base, the J end by 4 bases, with 8 bases between. Germline V gene lookup returns CDR1 SGDLS and CDR2 YYNGEE. CDR3 length: 14 amino acids. CDR3 nucleotide sequence: TGTGCCAGCAGCGTATTAGCTAATAATGAAAAACTGTTTTTT. Residues: CASSVLANNEKLFF.

On this clone itself: Other DNA sequences in this sample translate to the same CDR3. The chain has TRBV19 and TRBJ2-3; TRBD2 agrees at 10 bases. Germline CDR1 LNHDA, CDR2 SQIVND (reference sequence). Trimming at V came to 8 bases and at J to 1 base, leaving 3 bases not matched to a gene. The CDR3 covers 14 residues. The CDR3, as DNA: TGTGCCAGTTCTAGCGGGGGAGGCACAGATACGCAGTATTTT. It specifies CASSSGGGTDTQYF.

The CDR3 nucleotides are TGCGCCAGCAGCTTGGATTTGAGAAACTATGGCTACACCTTC. The encoded protein is CASSLDLRNYGYTF. The genes are TRBV5-1 and TRBJ1-2; D uncertain. Deletions cut 0 bases from V and 2 bases from J, with 8 bases between. This CDR3 contains 14 residues. CDR1 and CDR2 (germline): SGHRS, YFSETQ.

The CDR3 here is CASSILAGGIGNTEAFF. CDR3 bases: TGTGCCAGTAGTATTTTGGCAGGGGGCATCGGGAACACTGAAGCTTTCTTT. The gene calls are TRBV19 and TRBJ1-1; 8 bases are a match to TRBD1. CDR1 and CDR2 (germline): LNHDA, SQIVND (reference sequence). The J segment lost 1 base and the V segment lost 3 bases, leaving 10 bases of the junction unmatched. There are 17 residues in the CDR3.

The V and J genes are TRBV6-8 and TRBJ1-3; 9 bases are a match to TRBD1. Unmatched junction bases numbered 7, after V lost 6 bases and J lost 4 bases. Germline lookup yields CDR1 MNHGY and CDR2 SAAAGT. This CDR3 has 15 amino acids. The CDR3 sequence is CASREPGQGGNTIYF. In DNA form, the CDR3 reads TGTGCCAGCAGAGAACCGGGACAGGGAGGAAACACCATATATTTT.